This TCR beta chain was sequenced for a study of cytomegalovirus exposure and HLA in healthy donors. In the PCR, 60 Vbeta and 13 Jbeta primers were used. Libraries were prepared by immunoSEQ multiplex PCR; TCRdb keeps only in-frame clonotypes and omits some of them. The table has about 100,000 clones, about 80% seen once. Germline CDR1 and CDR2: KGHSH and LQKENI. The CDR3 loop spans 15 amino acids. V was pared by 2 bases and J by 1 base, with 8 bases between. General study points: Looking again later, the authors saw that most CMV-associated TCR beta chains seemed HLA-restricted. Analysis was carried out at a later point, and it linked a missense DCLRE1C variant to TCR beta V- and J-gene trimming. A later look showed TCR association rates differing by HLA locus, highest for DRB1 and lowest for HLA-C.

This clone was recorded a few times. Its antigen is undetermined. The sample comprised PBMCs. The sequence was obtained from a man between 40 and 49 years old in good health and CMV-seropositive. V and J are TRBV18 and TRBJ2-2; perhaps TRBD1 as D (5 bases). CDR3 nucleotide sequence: TGTGCCAGCTCACCAGGGGCGCAGAACACCGGGGAGCTGTTTTTT. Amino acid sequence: CASSPGAQNTGELFF.